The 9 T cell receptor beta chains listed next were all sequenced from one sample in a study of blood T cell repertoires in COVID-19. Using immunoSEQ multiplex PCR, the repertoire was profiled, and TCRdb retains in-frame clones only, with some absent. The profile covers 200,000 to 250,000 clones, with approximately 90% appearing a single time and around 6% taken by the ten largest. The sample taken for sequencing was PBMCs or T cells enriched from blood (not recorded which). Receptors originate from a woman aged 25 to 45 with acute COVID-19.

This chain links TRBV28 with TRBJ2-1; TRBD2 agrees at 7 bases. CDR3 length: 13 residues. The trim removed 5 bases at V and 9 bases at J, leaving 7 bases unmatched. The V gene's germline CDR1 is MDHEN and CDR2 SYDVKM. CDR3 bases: TGTGCCAGCAGTCCACCGGGGGGACGTGAGCAGTTCTTC. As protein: CASSPPGGREQFF.

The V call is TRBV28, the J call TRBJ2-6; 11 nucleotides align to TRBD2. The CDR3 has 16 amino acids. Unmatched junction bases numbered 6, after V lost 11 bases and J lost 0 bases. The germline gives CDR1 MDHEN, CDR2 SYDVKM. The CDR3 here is CACRLAGSSGANVLTF. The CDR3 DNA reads TGTGCCTGCCGACTAGCGGGGAGCTCTGGGGCCAACGTCCTGACTTTC.

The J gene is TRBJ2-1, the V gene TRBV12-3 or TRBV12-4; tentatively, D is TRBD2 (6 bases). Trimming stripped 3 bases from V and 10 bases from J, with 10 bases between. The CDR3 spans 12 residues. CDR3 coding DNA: TGTGCCAGCAGTTTTCCTAGCGAGGAGCAGTTCTTC. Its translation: CASSFPSEEQFF.

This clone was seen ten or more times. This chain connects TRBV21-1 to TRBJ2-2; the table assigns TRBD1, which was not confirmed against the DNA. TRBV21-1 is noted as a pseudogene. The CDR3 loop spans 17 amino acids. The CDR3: CASSKAQAGALAGELFF. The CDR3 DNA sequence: TGTGCCAGCAGCAAAGCGCAGGCAGGGGCCTTGGCCGGGGAGCTGTTTTTT.

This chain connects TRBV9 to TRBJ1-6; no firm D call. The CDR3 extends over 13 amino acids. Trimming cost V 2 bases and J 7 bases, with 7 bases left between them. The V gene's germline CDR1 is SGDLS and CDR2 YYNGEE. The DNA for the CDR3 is TGTGCCAGCAGCGTTACGGGGAATTCACCCCTCCACTTT. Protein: CASSVTGNSPLHF.

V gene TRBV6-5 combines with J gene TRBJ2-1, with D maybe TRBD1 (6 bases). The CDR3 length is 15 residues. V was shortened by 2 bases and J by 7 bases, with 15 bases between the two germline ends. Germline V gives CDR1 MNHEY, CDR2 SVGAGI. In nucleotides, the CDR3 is TGTGCCAGCAGTTACACTGAACAGGGTGGGAATGAGCAGTTCTTC. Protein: CASSYTEQGGNEQFF.

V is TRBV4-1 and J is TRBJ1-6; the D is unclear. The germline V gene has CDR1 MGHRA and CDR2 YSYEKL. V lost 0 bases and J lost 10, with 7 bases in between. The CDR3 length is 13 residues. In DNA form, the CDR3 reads TGCGCCAGCAGCCAAGATACGGGATCACCCCTCCACTTT. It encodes CASSQDTGSPLHF.

CDR3: CASSLVGWGVGASPLHF. In nucleotides, the CDR3 is TGTGCCAGCAGCTTAGTAGGCTGGGGGGTTGGAGCTTCACCCCTCCACTTT. The rearrangement uses TRBV11-2 and TRBJ1-6; a weak D match, TRBD1 (5 bases). CDR3 length equals 17 residues. Germline CDR1 is SGHAT and CDR2 is FQNNGV. V lost 1 base and J lost 9, with 19 bases in between.

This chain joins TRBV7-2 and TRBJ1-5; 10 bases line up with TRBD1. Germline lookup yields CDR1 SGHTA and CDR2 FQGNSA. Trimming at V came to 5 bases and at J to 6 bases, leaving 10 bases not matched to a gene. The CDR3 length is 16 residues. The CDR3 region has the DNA TGTGCCAGCAGCAGACAGGGGACAGGGGTTCGTCAGCCCCAGCATTTT. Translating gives CASSRQGTGVRQPQHF.